This is a list of T cell receptor beta chains from one sample in a study of blood T cell repertoires in COVID-19. Measured with immunoSEQ multiplex PCR; TCRdb has only the in-frame clones, and not every one. Of roughly 34,000 clones in the sample, around 87% were seen once. The sequenced material came from peripheral blood. The receptor source for this set is a man aged 55 to 69 with active COVID-19. Both conserved end residues are part of each CDR3. A D gene is named only where the DNA matches it firmly. Some rows mark clone size as missing; the rest say once, few, many or name a class of expanded clone.

j_gene,v_gene,abundance,d_gene,CDR3aa,CDR3nt
TRBJ2-3,TRBV4-3,-,-,CASSQDPLADTQYF,TGCGCCAGCAGCCAAGACCCACTAGCCGATACGCAGTATTTT
TRBJ2-7,TRBV4-1,-,TRBD2,CASSLGLAGYEQYF,TGCGCCAGCAGCCTGGGACTAGCGGGGTACGAGCAGTACTTC
TRBJ2-5,TRBV7-2,-,TRBD2,CASSSGLAVQTQYF,TGTGCCAGCAGCTCTGGACTAGCGGTGCAGACCCAGTACTTC
TRBJ2-1,TRBV15,-,-,CATSRGTPGGFWTTVHEQFF,TGTGCCACCAGCAGAGGTACCCCTGGGGGGTTCTGGACTACTGTTCATGAGCAGTTCTTC
TRBJ2-1,TRBV9,-,TRBD2,CASSVVTGGGNDEQFF,TGTGCCAGCAGCGTAGTAACGGGAGGAGGGAACGATGAGCAGTTCTTC
TRBJ2-3,TRBV6-5,-,TRBD2,CASSYSGTSAGDTQYF,TGTGCCAGCAGTTATTCCGGGACTAGCGCGGGAGATACGCAGTATTTT
TRBJ2-1,TRBV5-1,-,TRBD2,CASSRERGGYNEQFF,TGCGCCAGCAGCCGTGAGCGGGGGGGCTACAATGAGCAGTTCTTC
TRBJ1-1,TRBV2,-,-,CASREGLNTEAFF,TGTGCCAGCAGGGAGGGACTGAACACTGAAGCTTTCTTT
TRBJ1-3,TRBV6-5,-,-,CASSYSSRVSGNTIYF,TGTGCCAGCAGTTACTCGTCCAGGGTCTCTGGAAACACCATATATTTT
TRBJ2-7,TRBV5-8,once,-,CASESYELYF,TGTGCCAGCGAGTCCTACGAGCTGTACTTC
TRBJ2-1,TRBV3-1/TRBV3-2,-,-,CASSQAGGSGNEQFF,TGTGCCAGCAGCCAAGCGGGGGGCTCAGGGAATGAGCAGTTCTTC
TRBJ2-5,TRBV7-3,few,-,CASSLTGGQTQYF,TGTGCCAGCAGCTTAACAGGGGGACAGACCCAGTACTTC
TRBJ2-5,TRBV7-2,-,-,CATGTSLQETQYF,TGTGCCACCGGGACATCGCTTCAGGAGACCCAGTACTTC
TRBJ1-1,TRBV5-1,-,-,CASSLGGHNTEAFF,TGCGCCAGCAGCTTGGGGGGGCATAACACTGAAGCTTTCTTT
TRBJ1-1,TRBV6-5,-,-,CASEKIRGASEAFF,TGTGCCAGCGAAAAGATTCGGGGGGCATCTGAAGCTTTCTTT
TRBJ2-5,TRBV24-1,-,-,CATSDNQGYQTQYF,TGTGCCACCAGTGATAATCAGGGGTACCAGACCCAGTACTTC
TRBJ2-3,TRBV13,-,TRBD2,CASSSRLGGGPDTQYF,TGTGCCAGCAGCTCACGACTGGGCGGGGGGCCGGATACGCAGTATTTT
TRBJ2-1,TRBV7-2,-,TRBD2,CASSSTSAGGLNEQFF,TGTGCCAGCAGCTCTACCTCAGCGGGGGGGCTGAATGAGCAGTTCTTC
TRBJ1-3,TRBV10-1,-,-,CASSAGDSSGNTIYF,TGCGCCAGCAGTGCAGGGGATAGCTCTGGAAACACCATATATTTT
TRBJ2-7,TRBV20-1,-,TRBD1,CSASWDRDLYEQYF,TGCAGTGCTAGTTGGGACAGGGACCTATACGAGCAGTACTTC
TRBJ2-3,TRBV11-3,few,TRBD1,CASSSRQGNPSTDTQYF,TGTGCCAGCAGCTCCAGACAGGGCAACCCTAGCACAGATACGCAGTATTTT